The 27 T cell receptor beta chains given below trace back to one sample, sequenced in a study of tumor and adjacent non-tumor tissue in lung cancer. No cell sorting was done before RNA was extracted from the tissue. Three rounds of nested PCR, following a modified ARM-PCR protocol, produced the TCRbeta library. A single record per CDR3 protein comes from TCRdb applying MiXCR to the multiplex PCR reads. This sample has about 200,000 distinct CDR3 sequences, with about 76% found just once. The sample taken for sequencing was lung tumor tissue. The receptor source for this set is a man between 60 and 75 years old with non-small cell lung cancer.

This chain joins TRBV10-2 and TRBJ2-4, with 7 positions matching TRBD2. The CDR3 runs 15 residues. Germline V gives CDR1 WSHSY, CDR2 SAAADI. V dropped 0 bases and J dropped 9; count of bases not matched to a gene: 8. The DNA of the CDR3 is TGCGCCAGCAGTGAGTCCGGCAGGGAGGGTGGCATTCAGTACTTC. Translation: CASSESGREGGIQYF.

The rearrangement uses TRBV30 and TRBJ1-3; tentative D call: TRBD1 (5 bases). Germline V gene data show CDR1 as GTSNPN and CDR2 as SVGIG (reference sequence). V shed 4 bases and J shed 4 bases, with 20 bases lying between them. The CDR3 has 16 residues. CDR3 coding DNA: TGTGCCTGGAAATCATTGGGACTGAGCTCCGGAAACACCATATATTTT. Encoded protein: CAWKSLGLSSGNTIYF.

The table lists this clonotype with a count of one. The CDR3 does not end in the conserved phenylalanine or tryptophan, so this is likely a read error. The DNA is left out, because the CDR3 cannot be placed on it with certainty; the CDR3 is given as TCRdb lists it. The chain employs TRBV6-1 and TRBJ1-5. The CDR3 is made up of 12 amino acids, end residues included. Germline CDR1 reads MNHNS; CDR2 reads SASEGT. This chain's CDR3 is CAFGVWDQPQRL.

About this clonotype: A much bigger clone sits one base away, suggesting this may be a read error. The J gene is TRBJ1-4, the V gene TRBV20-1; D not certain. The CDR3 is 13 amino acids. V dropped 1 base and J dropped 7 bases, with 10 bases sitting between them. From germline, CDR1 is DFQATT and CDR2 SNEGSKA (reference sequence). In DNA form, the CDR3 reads TGCAGTGCTAGAGTTGCGGCTAGTGAAAAACTGTTTTTT. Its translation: CSARVAASEKLFF.

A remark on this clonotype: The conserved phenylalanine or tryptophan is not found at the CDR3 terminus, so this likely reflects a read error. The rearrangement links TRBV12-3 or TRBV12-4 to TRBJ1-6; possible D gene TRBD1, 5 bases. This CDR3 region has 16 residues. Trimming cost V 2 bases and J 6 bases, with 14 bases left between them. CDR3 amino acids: CASSLIPGTVNSPLHL. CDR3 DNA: TGTGCCAGCAGTTTAATTCCCGGGACGGTTAATTCACCCCTCCACTTG.

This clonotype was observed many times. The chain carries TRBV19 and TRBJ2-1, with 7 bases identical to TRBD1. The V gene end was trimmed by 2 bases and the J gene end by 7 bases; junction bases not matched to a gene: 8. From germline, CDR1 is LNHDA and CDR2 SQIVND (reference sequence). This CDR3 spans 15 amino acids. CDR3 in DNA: TGTGCCAGTAGTATAACCTACAGGGGTCGGAATGAGCAGTTCTTC. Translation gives CASSITYRGRNEQFF.

This CDR3 is CSLRGTFATNEKLFF. The CDR3 DNA reads TGCAGCTTGAGGGGGACCTTCGCAACTAATGAAAAACTGTTTTTT. The chain joins TRBV29-1 to TRBJ1-4; TRBD1 might be the D (6 bases). Germline CDR1 is SQVTM and CDR2 is ANQGSEA. V dropped 8 bases and J dropped 0 bases, with 16 bases sitting between them. The CDR3 length is 15 residues.

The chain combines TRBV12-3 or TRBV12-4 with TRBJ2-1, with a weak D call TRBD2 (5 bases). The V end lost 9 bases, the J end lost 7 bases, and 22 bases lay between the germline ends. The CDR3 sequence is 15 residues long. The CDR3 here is CASTLISGGVNEQFF. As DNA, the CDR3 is TGTGCCAGTACGCTCATCAGCGGTGGGGTTAATGAGCAGTTCTTC.

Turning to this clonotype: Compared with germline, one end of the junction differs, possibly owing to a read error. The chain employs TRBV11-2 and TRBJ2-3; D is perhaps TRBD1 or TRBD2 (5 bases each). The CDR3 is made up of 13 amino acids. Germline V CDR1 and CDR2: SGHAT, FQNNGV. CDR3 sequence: CGSVPGGSDTQYF. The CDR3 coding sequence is TGTGGCAGCGTGCCTGGGGGATCAGATACGCAGTATTTT.

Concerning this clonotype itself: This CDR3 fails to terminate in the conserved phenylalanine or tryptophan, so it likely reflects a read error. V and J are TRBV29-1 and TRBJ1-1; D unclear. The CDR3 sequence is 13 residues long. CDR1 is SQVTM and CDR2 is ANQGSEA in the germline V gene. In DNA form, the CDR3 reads TGCCGCGTTGAGCGACGGCATTACACTGAAGCTTTCTAT. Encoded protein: CRVERRHYTEAFY.

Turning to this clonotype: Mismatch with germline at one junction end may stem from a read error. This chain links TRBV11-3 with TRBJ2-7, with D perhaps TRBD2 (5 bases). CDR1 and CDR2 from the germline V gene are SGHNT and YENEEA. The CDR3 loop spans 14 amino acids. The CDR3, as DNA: TGTGCCATCAGCCCCCGGGATGAAGCTGGCGAGCAGTACTTC. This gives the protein CAISPRDEAGEQYF. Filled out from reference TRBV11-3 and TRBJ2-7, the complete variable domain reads EAGVVQSPRYKIIEKKQPVAFWCNPISGHNTLYWYLQNLGQGPELLIRYENEEAVDDSQLPKDRFSAERLKGVDSTLKIQPAELGDSAVYLCAISPRDEAGEQYFGPGTRLTVT.

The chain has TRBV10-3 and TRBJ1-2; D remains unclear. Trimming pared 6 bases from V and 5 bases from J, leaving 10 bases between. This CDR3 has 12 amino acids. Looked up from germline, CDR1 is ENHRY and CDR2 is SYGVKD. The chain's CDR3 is CAIRRCEYGYTF. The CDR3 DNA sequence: TGTGCCATCAGACGCTGCGAGTATGGCTACACCTTC.

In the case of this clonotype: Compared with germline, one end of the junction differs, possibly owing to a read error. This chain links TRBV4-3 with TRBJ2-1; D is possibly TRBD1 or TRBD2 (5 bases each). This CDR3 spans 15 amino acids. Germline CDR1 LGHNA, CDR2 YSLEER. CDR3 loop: CASSQEGAGSNEQLF. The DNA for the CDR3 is TGCGCCAGCAGCCAAGAAGGGGCGGGCTCCAATGAGCAACTCTTC.

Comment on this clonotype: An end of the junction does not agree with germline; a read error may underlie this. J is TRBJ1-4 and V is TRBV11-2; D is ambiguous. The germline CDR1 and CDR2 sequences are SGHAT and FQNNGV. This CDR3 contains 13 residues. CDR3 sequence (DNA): TGTGCTAGCAGCACCGGACTGAATGGAAAACTATTTTTT. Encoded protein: CASSTGLNGKLFF.

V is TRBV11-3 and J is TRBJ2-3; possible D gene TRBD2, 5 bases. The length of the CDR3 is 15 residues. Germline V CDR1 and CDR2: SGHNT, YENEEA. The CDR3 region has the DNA TGTGACTGCAGCGTGACTAACGGTTACACAGATACGCAGTATTTT. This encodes CDCSVTNGYTDTQYF. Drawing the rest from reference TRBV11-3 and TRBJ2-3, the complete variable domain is EAGVVQSPRYKIIEKKQPVAFWCNPISGHNTLYWYLQNLGQGPELLIRYENEEAVDDSQLPKDRFSAERLKGVDSTLKIQPAELGDSAVYLCDCSVTNGYTDTQYFGPGTRLTVL.

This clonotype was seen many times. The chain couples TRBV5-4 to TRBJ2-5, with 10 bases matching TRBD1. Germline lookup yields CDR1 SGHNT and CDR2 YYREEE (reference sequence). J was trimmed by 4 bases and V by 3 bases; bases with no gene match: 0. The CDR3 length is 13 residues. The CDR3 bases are TGTGCCAGCAGCTGGGACAGGGGAGAGACCCAGTACTTC. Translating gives CASSWDRGETQYF.

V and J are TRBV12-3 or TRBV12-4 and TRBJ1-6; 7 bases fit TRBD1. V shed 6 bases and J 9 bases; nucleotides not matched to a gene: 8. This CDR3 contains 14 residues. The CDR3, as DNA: TGTGCCAGCAGAGGGGGCGCGTCTTGTTCACCCCTCCACTTT. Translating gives CASRGGASCSPLHF.

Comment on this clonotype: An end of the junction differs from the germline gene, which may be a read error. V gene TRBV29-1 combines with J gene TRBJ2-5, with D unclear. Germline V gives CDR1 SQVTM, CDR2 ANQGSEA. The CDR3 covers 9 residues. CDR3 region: CRVEETQYF. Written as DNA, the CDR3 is TGCCGCGTGGAAGAGACCCAGTACTTC.

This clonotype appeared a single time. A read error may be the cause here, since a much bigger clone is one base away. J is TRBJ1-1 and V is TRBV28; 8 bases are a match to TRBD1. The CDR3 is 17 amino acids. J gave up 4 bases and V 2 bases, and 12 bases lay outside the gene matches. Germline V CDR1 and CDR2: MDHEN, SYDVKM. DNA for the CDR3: TGTGCCAGCAGTTTAGGGGGGGGACAGGAGGCGGCCACTGAAGCTTTCTTT. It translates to CASSLGGGQEAATEAFF. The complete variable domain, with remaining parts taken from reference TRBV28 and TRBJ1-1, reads DVKVTQSSRYLVKRTGEKVFLECVQDMDHENMFWYRQDPGLGLRLIYFSYDVKMKEKGDIPEGYSVSREKKERFSLILESASTNQTSMYLCASSLGGGQEAATEAFFGQGTRLTVV.

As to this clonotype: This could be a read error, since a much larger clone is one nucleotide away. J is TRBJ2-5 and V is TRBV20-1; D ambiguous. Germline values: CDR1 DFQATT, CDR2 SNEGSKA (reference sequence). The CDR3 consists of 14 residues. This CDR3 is CSALEGRLQEAQYF. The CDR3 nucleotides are TGCAGTGCTCTTGAAGGGCGACTTCAAGAGGCCCAGTACTTC.

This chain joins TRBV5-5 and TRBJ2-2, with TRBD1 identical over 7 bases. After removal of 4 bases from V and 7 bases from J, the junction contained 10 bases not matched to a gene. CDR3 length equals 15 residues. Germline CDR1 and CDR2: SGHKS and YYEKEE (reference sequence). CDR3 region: CASSHQNRGFGELFF. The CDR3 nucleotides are TGTGCCAGCAGCCATCAGAACAGGGGTTTCGGGGAGCTGTTTTTT.

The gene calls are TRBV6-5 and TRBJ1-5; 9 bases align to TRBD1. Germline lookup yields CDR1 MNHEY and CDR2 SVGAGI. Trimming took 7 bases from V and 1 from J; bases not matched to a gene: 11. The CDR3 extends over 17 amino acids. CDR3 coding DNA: TGTGCCAGCAAGGGAGCACAGGGGGCAACGAGCAATCAGCCCCAGCATTTT. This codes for CASKGAQGATSNQPQHF.

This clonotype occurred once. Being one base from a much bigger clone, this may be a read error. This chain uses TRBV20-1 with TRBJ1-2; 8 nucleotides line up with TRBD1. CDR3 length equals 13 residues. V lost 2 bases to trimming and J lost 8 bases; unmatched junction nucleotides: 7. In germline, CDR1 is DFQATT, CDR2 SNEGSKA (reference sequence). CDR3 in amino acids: CSARTSGQGGYTF. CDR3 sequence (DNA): TGCAGTGCTAGAACCTCCGGACAGGGAGGCTACACCTTC.

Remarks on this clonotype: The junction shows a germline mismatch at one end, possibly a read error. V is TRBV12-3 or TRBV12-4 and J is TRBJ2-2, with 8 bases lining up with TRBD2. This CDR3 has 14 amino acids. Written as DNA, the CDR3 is TGTGCCAGCAGCGTAGCGGGATTGGCGGGGGACCTGTTTTTT. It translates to CASSVAGLAGDLFF.

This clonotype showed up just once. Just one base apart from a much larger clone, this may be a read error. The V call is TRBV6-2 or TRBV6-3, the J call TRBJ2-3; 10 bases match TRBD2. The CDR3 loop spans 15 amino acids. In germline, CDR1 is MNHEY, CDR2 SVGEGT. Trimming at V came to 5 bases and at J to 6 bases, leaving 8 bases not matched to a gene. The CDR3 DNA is TGTGCCAGCAGTCCGAGTACTAGCGGGAAGGATACGCAGTATTTT. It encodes CASSPSTSGKDTQYF.

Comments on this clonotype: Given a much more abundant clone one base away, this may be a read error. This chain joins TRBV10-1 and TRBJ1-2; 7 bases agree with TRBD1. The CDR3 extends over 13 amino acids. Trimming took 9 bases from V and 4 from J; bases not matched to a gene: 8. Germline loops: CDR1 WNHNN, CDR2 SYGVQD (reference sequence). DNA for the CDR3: TGCGCCAGGATCCAGGGGGTTGCCTATGGCTACACCTTC. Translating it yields CARIQGVAYGYTF.

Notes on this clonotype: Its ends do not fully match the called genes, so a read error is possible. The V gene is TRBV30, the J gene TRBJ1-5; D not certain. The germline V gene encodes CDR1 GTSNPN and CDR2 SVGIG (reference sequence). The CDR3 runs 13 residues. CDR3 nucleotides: TGTGCCCTTCGGGGAAGTAGCAATCAGCCCCAGCTTTTT. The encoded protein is CALRGSSNQPQLF. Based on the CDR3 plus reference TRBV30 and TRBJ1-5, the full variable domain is SQTIHQWPATLVQPVGSPLSLECTVEGTSNPNLYWYRQAAGRGLQLLFYSVGIGQISSEVPQNLSASRPQDRQFILSSKKLLLSDSGFYLCALRGSSNQPQLFGDGTRLSIL.